This TCR beta chain was sequenced during a study of PD-1 blockade in classical Hodgkin lymphoma. General observations from the study: CD4+ TCR diversity rose significantly by C4D1, and CD8+ TCR diversity did not. Reasons behind the repertoire differences stay unclear, perhaps disease activity or earlier therapy. Complete responders matched newly diagnosed patients in baseline diversity.

Germline assignment: CDR1 MGHRA and CDR2 YSYEKL. V dropped 0 bases and J dropped 0 bases, with 8 bases sitting between them. CDR3 size: 15 residues. Time point meaning: cycle 4 day 1 (C4D1), after about 6 weeks of nivolumab. Each patient's relapse followed autologous stem cell transplantation, and brentuximab vedotin exposure varied. The authors enriched CD8+ T cells from thawed PBMCs via magnetic negative selection. Complete response, partial response or progressive disease were the best responses. Sequenced by immunoSEQ multiplex PCR; TCRdb stores in-frame clones only, minus some. The sample yields roughly 19,000 clones, around 89% seen once. Concerning this clone: The antigen is unknown.

The TCR comes from a human donor with classical Hodgkin lymphoma. The chain recombines TRBV4-1 with TRBJ1-2, with D perhaps TRBD1 (5 bases). The sequencing here drew on CD8+ T cells from blood, taken before the fourth cycle of nivolumab. The CDR3 sequence is CASSQEAGSNYGYTF. In nucleotides, the CDR3 is TGCGCCAGCAGCCAAGAGGCAGGGTCTAACTATGGCTACACCTTC.